The 6 T cell receptor beta chains listed next were all sequenced from one sample in a study of blood T cells in healthy people across ages. PCR was performed a second time for about 7 to 12 cycles using a sample-barcoded 5' primer and a J-beta primer mix. TCRdb called the 5' RACE reads again in MiXCR, with one record for every CDR3 protein. The sample includes roughly 1,500,000 distinct CDR3 sequences, roughly 32% of them seen just once. The sample comprised blood. Receptors originate from a woman aged 25-40 years in good health.

This clonotype was seen a few times. The chain employs TRBV7-3 and TRBJ2-1, with 12 bases matching TRBD2. The CDR3 is made up of 19 amino acids. Trimming cost V 2 bases and J 3 bases; bases outside gene matches: 11. Per the germline V gene, CDR1 is SGHTA and CDR2 is FQGTGA. Here the CDR3 reads CASSLYSRLAGAIYNEQFF. CDR3 nucleotide sequence: TGTGCCAGCAGCTTATACAGTCGACTAGCGGGGGCCATCTACAATGAGCAGTTCTTC. Based on the CDR3 plus reference TRBV7-3 and TRBJ2-1, the full variable domain is GAGVSQTPSNKVTEKGKYVELRCDPISGHTALYWYRQSLGQGPEFLIYFQGTGAADDSGLPNDRFFAVRPEGSVSTLKIQRTERGDSAVYLCASSLYSRLAGAIYNEQFFGPGTRLTVL.

This sequence joins TRBV12-3 or TRBV12-4 and TRBJ1-6; 8 positions agree with TRBD1. The J segment lost 8 bases and the V segment lost 6 bases, leaving 6 bases of the junction unmatched. The CDR3 length is 14 residues. CDR3 sequence: CASRGQVVDSPLHF. DNA of the CDR3: TGTGCCAGCAGGGGACAGGTGGTGGATTCACCCCTCCACTTT.

Concerning this clonotype: This may be a read error: a much more frequent sequence differs by one nucleotide. J is TRBJ2-5 and V is TRBV20-1; 9 bases are shared with TRBD2. The CDR3 consists of 14 residues. Unmatched junction bases numbered 0, after V lost 0 bases and J lost 1 base. CDR1 DFQATT and CDR2 SNEGSKA come from the germline V gene (reference sequence). CDR3 sequence reads: CSARETSGQETQYF. The CDR3 DNA reads as TGCAGTGCTAGAGAGACTAGCGGCCAAGAGACCCAGTACTTC.

This clonotype was seen only a few times. The J gene is TRBJ2-5, the V gene TRBV5-1; a possible D gene is TRBD1 (6 bases). Trimming shortened V by 6 bases and J by 5 bases, and 14 bases separated the two germline ends. The CDR3 runs to 13 residues. Germline V gene data show CDR1 as SGHRS and CDR2 as YFSETQ. This chain's CDR3 is CASKVTGSETQYF. CDR3 in DNA: TGCGCCAGCAAAGTGACAGGATCGGAGACCCAGTACTTC.

The V and J genes are TRBV7-9 and TRBJ2-5, with a weak D call TRBD1 (6 bases). This CDR3 is 14 amino acids long. CDR1 and CDR2 from the germline V gene are SEHNR and FQNEAQ (reference sequence). V was cut by 8 bases and J by 4 bases, with 17 bases left in between. CDR3 DNA: TGTGCCAGCGGCGATTCAAGGGGGTCAGAGACCCAGTACTTC. This sequence encodes CASGDSRGSETQYF.

In this sample, this clonotype turned up a few times. The rearrangement links TRBV7-7 to TRBJ2-3; D tentatively fits TRBD1 or TRBD2 (5 bases each). The V end was cut by 5 bases, the J end by 2 bases, with 17 bases between. The CDR3 length is 16 residues. Germline loops: CDR1 SSHAT, CDR2 FNYEAQ (reference sequence). Written as DNA, the CDR3 is TGTGCCAGCAGCCAGGGTGGGGTCGGGGACACAGATACGCAGTATTTT. It yields the protein CASSQGGVGDTDTQYF. The full variable domain, in which reference TRBV7-7 and TRBJ2-3 provide the parts outside the CDR3, is GAGVSQSPRYKVTKRGQDVTLRCDPISSHATLYWYQQALGQGPEFLTYFNYEAQPDKSGLPSDRFSAERPEGSISTLTIQRTEQRDSAMYRCASSQGGVGDTDTQYFGPGTRLTVL.